This is a list of T cell receptor beta chains from one sample in a study of CD4 and CD8 cells across lung adenocarcinoma regions. TCRdb passed the PCR reads through MiXCR, listing each CDR3 protein once. The sample lists roughly 7,100 distinct CDR3 sequences; approximately 45% were seen once. The sequenced sample was CD4+ T cells from the margin of a lung tumor. The receptors shown here come from a male donor with lung adenocarcinoma. The CD4 and CD8 labels of this study may be unreliable. The CDR3 runs from the conserved cysteine through the conserved F or W. A D gene is named only where the DNA matches it firmly. Clone size is shown for a subset of rows, as once, few, many or a class of expanded clone.

CDR3aa: CASKRQGAQFF
CDR3nt: TGTGCCAGCAAAAGACAGGGGGCGCAGTTCTTC
j_gene: TRBJ2-1
d_gene: TRBD1
abundance: medium-sized
v_gene: TRBV6-1

CDR3aa: CASSSAGGPHNEQFF
CDR3nt: TGTGCCAGCAGTTCAGCGGGAGGGCCACACAATGAGCAGTTCTTC
j_gene: TRBJ2-1
d_gene: TRBD2
abundance: .
v_gene: TRBV6-5

CDR3aa: CASSDREIGELFF
CDR3nt: TGTGCCAGCAGTGACAGGGAAATCGGGGAGCTGTTTTTT
j_gene: TRBJ2-2
d_gene: .
abundance: medium-sized
v_gene: TRBV25-1

CDR3aa: CAGSGLPSQETQYF
CDR3nt: TGTGCCGGCAGTGGACTCCCCAGCCAAGAGACGCAGTATTTT
j_gene: TRBJ2-3
d_gene: .
abundance: once
v_gene: TRBV6-1

CDR3aa: CASSLDVAGGYNEQFF
CDR3nt: TGTGCCAGCAGCTTAGACGTAGCGGGGGGGTACAATGAGCAGTTCTTC
j_gene: TRBJ2-1
d_gene: TRBD2
abundance: few
v_gene: TRBV7-8

CDR3aa: CASSYSAGTNPSGNTIYF
CDR3nt: TGTGCCAGCAGTTACTCGGCAGGGACGAACCCCTCTGGAAACACCATATATTTT
j_gene: TRBJ1-3
d_gene: .
abundance: many
v_gene: TRBV6-5

CDR3aa: CASSEQETQYF
CDR3nt: TGTGCCAGCAGCGAACAAGAGACCCAGTACTTC
j_gene: TRBJ2-5
d_gene: .
abundance: .
v_gene: TRBV7-2

CDR3aa: CASSEIYYNEQFF
CDR3nt: TGTGCCAGCAGTGAAATCTACTACAATGAGCAGTTCTTC
j_gene: TRBJ2-1
d_gene: .
abundance: .
v_gene: TRBV6-1

CDR3aa: CASPLVGGHPDTQYF
CDR3nt: TGTGCCAGCCCTCTAGTGGGGGGGCACCCAGATACGCAGTATTTT
j_gene: TRBJ2-3
d_gene: .
abundance: .
v_gene: TRBV6-1

CDR3aa: CASSQTRGDDEQFF
CDR3nt: TGTGCCAGCAGCCAAACGCGGGGGGACGATGAGCAGTTCTTC
j_gene: TRBJ2-1
d_gene: TRBD2
abundance: many
v_gene: TRBV4-2

CDR3aa: CASSYTGATVHGEQFF
CDR3nt: TGTGCCAGCAGTTACACGGGGGCAACAGTACACGGGGAGCAGTTTTTC
j_gene: TRBJ2-1
d_gene: .
abundance: .
v_gene: TRBV6-5

CDR3aa: CASSESSGRSYEQYF
CDR3nt: TGTGCCAGCAGTGAAAGTAGCGGCCGCTCCTACGAGCAGTACTTC
j_gene: TRBJ2-7
d_gene: .
abundance: .
v_gene: TRBV6-1

CDR3aa: CASSLGESGANVLTF
CDR3nt: TGTGCCAGCAGTTTAGGAGAATCTGGGGCCAACGTCCTGACTTTC
j_gene: TRBJ2-6
d_gene: .
abundance: few
v_gene: TRBV28

CDR3aa: CASSQSRTVRNEQFF
CDR3nt: TGCGCCAGCAGTCAATCGAGGACAGTCAGAAATGAGCAGTTCTTC
j_gene: TRBJ2-1
d_gene: .
abundance: few
v_gene: TRBV23-1

CDR3aa: CASSYSRQETQYF
CDR3nt: TGTGCCAGCAGTTACTCGAGGCAAGAGACCCAGTACTTC
j_gene: TRBJ2-5
d_gene: .
abundance: many
v_gene: TRBV6-2/TRBV6-3

CDR3aa: CASSLAQGGDGYTF
CDR3nt: TGTGCCAGCAGCTTAGCACAGGGGGGCGATGGCTACACCTTC
j_gene: TRBJ1-2
d_gene: TRBD1
abundance: many
v_gene: TRBV11-2